The 11 T cell receptor beta chains below come from one sample, sequenced in a study of blood T cell repertoires in COVID-19. Libraries were prepared by immunoSEQ multiplex PCR; TCRdb keeps only in-frame clonotypes and omits some of them. The sample lists under 200,000 clones; 65% to 85% were seen once. Specimen: peripheral blood. These receptors all come from an older woman with acute or convalescent COVID-19.

This chain uses TRBV5-1 with TRBJ2-2; 13 bases align to TRBD2. Germline trimming cut 3 bases from V and 6 bases from J; bases unmatched to any gene: 5. This CDR3 spans 16 amino acids. Germline V gives CDR1 SGHRS, CDR2 YFSETQ. CDR3 bases: TGCGCCAGCAGCTCCGGGGGACTAGCGGGGCCCGGGGAGCTGTTTTTT. Translating it yields CASSSGGLAGPGELFF.

The rearrangement links TRBV6-5 to TRBJ1-2; TRBD1 matches 11 bases. J was trimmed by 3 bases and V by 2 bases; bases with no gene match: 2. The germline V gene has CDR1 MNHEY and CDR2 SVGAGI. CDR3 length: 15 residues. The DNA for the CDR3 is TGTGCCAGCAGTTACCGGGACAGGGGGGACTATGGCTACACCTTC. Its translation is CASSYRDRGDYGYTF.

This sequence joins TRBV28 and TRBJ2-7; 7 bases are shared with TRBD1. V lost 3 bases, J lost 2 bases, and 10 bases stayed unmatched. Germline CDR1 and CDR2: MDHEN and SYDVKM. CDR3 length: 16 residues. The CDR3 DNA reads TGTGCCAGCAGTTTGTCGTCGAGGGGGCGGACCTACGAGCAGTACTTC. This codes for CASSLSSRGRTYEQYF.

V gene TRBV7-2 combines with J gene TRBJ2-7, with D perhaps TRBD2 (5 bases). The CDR3 runs to 15 residues. CDR1 and CDR2 from the germline V gene are SGHTA and FQGNSA. V was clipped by 0 bases and J by 3 bases, with 12 bases between them. As DNA, the CDR3 is TGTGCCAGCAGCTTAGCCTGGGCGGCGGGCTACGAGCAGTACTTC. Translating gives CASSLAWAAGYEQYF.

The chain has TRBV4-3 and TRBJ1-1; D is ambiguous. Germline V gives CDR1 LGHNA, CDR2 YSLEER. The CDR3 contains 14 residues. V was shortened by 0 bases and J by 4 bases, with 9 bases between the two germline ends. As DNA, the CDR3 is TGCGCCAGCAGCCAAGATCGGGGTTTCACTGAAGCTTTCTTT. Its translation: CASSQDRGFTEAFF.

The chain links TRBV6-5 to TRBJ2-7; D is possibly TRBD1 (6 bases). V shed 8 bases and J shed 1 base, with 18 bases lying between them. Germline V gives CDR1 MNHEY, CDR2 SVGAGI. This CDR3 is 15 amino acids long. The CDR3 DNA follows: TGTGCCAGCTCGCCAAGTACCGGACAGTCCTACGAGCAGTACTTC. Translated, it gives CASSPSTGQSYEQYF.

The chain employs TRBV6-5 and TRBJ1-1, with a possible D match to TRBD1 (6 bases). CDR3 length equals 13 residues. Trimming took 7 bases from V and 0 from J, leaving 9 bases between them. The germline gives CDR1 MNHEY, CDR2 SVGAGI. The CDR3 DNA follows: TGTGCCAGCATGGGACACTTGAACACTGAAGCTTTCTTT. Translated, it gives CASMGHLNTEAFF.

This clone was seen more than once but under ten times. This chain joins TRBV7-2 and TRBJ2-7; 9 nucleotides match TRBD2. Germline CDR1 reads SGHTA; CDR2 reads FQGNSA. The V gene end was trimmed by 1 base and the J gene end by 7 bases; junction bases not matched to a gene: 2. The CDR3 extends over 13 amino acids. CDR3 nucleotides: TGTGCCAGCAGCTTAGGCGGGAGGGGGGAGCAGTACTTC. This encodes CASSLGGRGEQYF.

This chain links TRBV3-1 (or the pseudogene TRBV3-2) with TRBJ1-4; 9 positions match TRBD1. The CDR3 loop spans 16 amino acids. Germline V lookup: CDR1 LGHDT, CDR2 YNNKEL (reference sequence). Losses at the gene ends were 4 bases for V and 7 bases for J; bases not matched to a gene: 10. The CDR3 here is CASSPYSTGGSEKLFF. The DNA of the CDR3 is TGTGCCAGCAGCCCCTACTCGACAGGGGGAAGTGAAAAACTGTTTTTT.

The chain combines TRBV19 with TRBJ1-5; D remains ambiguous. CDR1 and CDR2 from the germline V gene are LNHDA and SQIVND (reference sequence). V was clipped by 1 base and J by 2 bases, with 6 bases between them. There are 14 residues in the CDR3. Here the CDR3 DNA reads TGTGCCAGTAGTATAGTAACAGGCAATCAGCCCCAGCATTTT. Translating it yields CASSIVTGNQPQHF.

The chain joins TRBV3-1 (or the pseudogene TRBV3-2) to TRBJ1-3; D gene unclear. The CDR3 runs 12 residues. Germline V CDR1 and CDR2: LGHDT, YNNKEL (reference sequence). Trimming shortened V by 8 bases and J by 4 bases, and 9 bases separated the two germline ends. The CDR3 loop is CASGQAGNTIYF. The CDR3 DNA is TGTGCCAGCGGGCAGGCCGGAAACACCATATATTTT.